This T cell receptor beta chain was documented in a study of cytomegalovirus exposure and HLA in healthy donors. 13 Jbeta primers and 60 Vbeta primers were used for the PCR. Data came from immunoSEQ multiplex PCR; TCRdb stores just in-frame clones and leaves some out. The table lists over 75,000 clones, around 10% of them singletons. A note on this clone: Its antigen remains unknown.

The study, taken as a whole, reports: An analysis that came later showed most CMV-associated TCR beta chains appearing HLA-restricted. TCR beta sequences reportedly predicted most subjects' HLA-A and HLA-B alleles accurately.

The CDR3 runs to 17 residues. CDR1 is SGHRS and CDR2 is YFSETQ in the germline V gene. V was pared by 4 bases and J by 6 bases, with 23 bases between. Source material: PBMCs. The receptor's source is a man in his fifties or sixties in good health and CMV-seropositive. This chain joins TRBV5-1 and TRBJ2-1; weak D call: TRBD1 (6 bases). CDR3 protein: CASSVTTLQGVGNEQFF. CDR3 nucleotide sequence: TGCGCCAGCAGCGTCACTACCCTACAGGGAGTTGGCAATGAGCAGTTCTTC.